This paragraph reports one TCR beta chain. Its antigen is not known. The sample comes from a study of T cell responses to AZD1222 COVID-19 vaccine. Whole-study findings and limits: A reported finding is that nearly half of spike-specific TCRs target unmutated variant regions. Clonal diversity may have been underestimated, and the donors were mostly white British, with more females than males. The span of vaccine-associated CD4 TCRs extended across spike, with dominance at 160-218 and 743-854.

There are 12 residues in the CDR3. Germline CDR1 SQVTM, CDR2 ANQGSEA. The V gene lost 7 bases and the J gene lost 10 bases, with 17 bases spanning the gap. The method was immunoSEQ multiplex PCR; TCRdb's version includes in-frame clones alone and lacks a portion of them. This sample yields 40,000 to 55,000 clones, of which 80% to 90% are seen a single time; less than 7% belongs to the top ten. The specimen comprised peripheral blood, sampled 28 days after the second AZD1222 dose. This TCR came from an adult who received the AZD1222 COVID-19 vaccine. The rearrangement joins TRBV29-1 to TRBJ2-1; perhaps TRBD1 as D (5 bases). CDR3 amino acids: CSGAPRGSEQFF. CDR3 coding DNA: TGCAGCGGAGCTCCTAGGGGAAGCGAGCAGTTCTTC.